A single sample is the source of the 23 T cell receptor beta chains below, sequenced in a study of blood T cell repertoires in COVID-19. Libraries were prepared by immunoSEQ multiplex PCR; TCRdb keeps only in-frame clonotypes and omits some of them. This table has 8,000 or so clones, 73% appearing once. The sequencing sample was made of peripheral blood. These receptors came from a human donor in a cohort sampled during active COVID-19.

The chain is built from TRBV28 and TRBJ1-2; 8 bases are shared with TRBD1. The germline gives CDR1 MDHEN, CDR2 SYDVKM. J gave up 2 bases and V 3 bases, and 2 bases lay outside the gene matches. The CDR3 sequence is 14 residues long. CDR3 sequence (DNA): TGTGCCAGCAGTTTTAGGACAGGGAACTATGGCTACACCTTC. Its protein is CASSFRTGNYGYTF.

The V gene is TRBV28, the J gene TRBJ1-4; TRBD1 aligns across 7 bases. The CDR3 is made up of 18 amino acids. The V and J ends lost 6 bases and 0 bases, in that order; junction bases with no gene match: 13. CDR1 and CDR2 (germline): MDHEN, SYDVKM. The CDR3 nucleotides read TGTGCCAGCAGGATGGCAGGGGGAGACTTTGCAACTAATGAAAAACTGTTTTTT. Its protein is CASRMAGGDFATNEKLFF.

This chain uses TRBV13 with TRBJ1-5; 8 bases map to TRBD1. The CDR3 contains 15 residues. After removal of 5 bases from V and 6 bases from J, the junction contained 9 bases not matched to a gene. Germline CDR1 PRHDT, CDR2 FYEKMQ (reference sequence). The CDR3 DNA sequence: TGTGCCAGCAGCCTCGGACAGGGAAAGGTTCAGCCCCAGCATTTT. Translating gives CASSLGQGKVQPQHF.

J is TRBJ1-1 and V is TRBV7-2; D unresolved. From germline, CDR1 is SGHTA and CDR2 FQGNSA. Trimming took off 5 bases at V and 1 base at J, with 17 bases between the two ends. There are 16 residues in the CDR3. Here the CDR3 DNA reads TGTGCCAGCAGCCCTCACATCCCGGGAGAGAACACTGAAGCTTTCTTT. Translation gives CASSPHIPGENTEAFF. Full variable domain (remainder filled in from reference TRBV7-2 and TRBJ1-1): GAGVSQSPSNKVTEKGKDVELRCDPISGHTALYWYRQSLGQGLEFLIYFQGNSAPDKSGLPSDRFSAERTGGSVSTLTIQRTQQEDSAVYLCASSPHIPGENTEAFFGQGTRLTVV.

The rearrangement uses TRBV30 and TRBJ2-5; possible D gene TRBD2, 5 bases. Trimming left V 0 bases short and J 7 bases short, with 6 bases between. CDR1 and CDR2 (germline): GTSNPN, SVGIG (reference sequence). The CDR3 length is 11 residues. CDR3: CAWSVGGTQYF. CDR3 coding DNA: TGTGCCTGGAGTGTAGGAGGGACCCAGTACTTC.

This rearrangement joins TRBV5-5 to TRBJ2-5; D is undetermined. This CDR3 is built from 13 residues. Germline V gene data show CDR1 as SGHKS and CDR2 as YYEKEE (reference sequence). The germline V and J ends were trimmed by 4 bases and 5 bases, with 12 bases remaining between them. CDR3 loop: CASSHTWSETQYF. CDR3 coding DNA: TGTGCCAGCAGCCATACGTGGAGCGAGACCCAGTACTTC.

The chain recombines TRBV21-1 with TRBJ2-2; the D call in the table, TRBD2, was not verified against the DNA. TRBV21-1 has pseudogene status. The length of the CDR3 is 14 residues. Here the CDR3 reads CASSKGGDPGELFF. CDR3 nucleotides: TGTGCCAGCAGCAAAGGGGGGGACCCCGGGGAGCTGTTTTTT.

In its sample, this clone ranks as large. This chain uses TRBV6-5 with TRBJ2-7, with 10 bases identical to TRBD1. This CDR3 has 15 amino acids. Germline V gene data show CDR1 as MNHEY and CDR2 as SVGAGI. V dropped 5 bases and J dropped 3; count of bases not matched to a gene: 7. Here the CDR3 DNA reads TGTGCCAGCAGTAAATTGGACAGGGGGGACTACGAGCAGTACTTC. It encodes CASSKLDRGDYEQYF.

The chain has TRBV3-1 (or the pseudogene TRBV3-2) and TRBJ1-1; 7 nucleotides agree with TRBD1. Looked up from germline, CDR1 is LGHDT and CDR2 is YNNKEL (reference sequence). The CDR3 runs to 17 residues. Trimming took 6 bases from V and 2 from J; bases not matched to a gene: 15. This chain's CDR3 is CASSLSRGGRTNTEAFF. The CDR3 DNA follows: TGTGCCAGCAGTCTGTCAAGAGGGGGCAGGACAAACACTGAAGCTTTCTTT.

This clone rates as large. The chain uses TRBV11-2 and TRBJ1-3; no definite D call. Germline values: CDR1 SGHAT, CDR2 FQNNGV. CDR3 length: 15 amino acids. The ends were cut back, 0 bases at V and 0 bases at J, with 6 bases in the middle. This CDR3 is CASSLDFSSGNTIYF. The CDR3 nucleotides read TGTGCCAGCAGCTTAGATTTCAGCTCTGGAAACACCATATATTTT.

This clone is labeled as medium-sized (0.01 to 0.1%). The same CDR3 also results from other DNA sequences found in this sample. The chain couples TRBV14 to TRBJ2-7; tentative D call: TRBD2 (6 bases). Per germline, CDR1 SGHDN and CDR2 FVKESK. Trimming cost V 3 bases and J 3 bases, with 9 bases left between them. The CDR3 spans 13 residues. CDR3 sequence: CASSHWGVYEQYF. The CDR3 DNA is TGTGCCAGCAGCCACTGGGGGGTCTACGAGCAGTACTTC.

The rearrangement joins TRBV12-5 to TRBJ1-2; 7 nucleotides match TRBD1. CDR1 LGHNT and CDR2 FRNRAP come from the germline V gene. The V and J ends lost 6 bases and 4 bases, in that order; junction bases with no gene match: 8. This CDR3 region has 14 residues. In DNA form, the CDR3 reads TGTGCTAGTGGCCCCGACAGGGCCATCTATGGCTACACCTTC. Its protein product is CASGPDRAIYGYTF.

J is TRBJ1-2 and V is TRBV18; 7 bases map to TRBD1. Germline assignment: CDR1 KGHSH and CDR2 LQKENI. The CDR3 spans 16 residues. The V gene end was trimmed by 6 bases and the J gene end by 7 bases; junction bases not matched to a gene: 17. The CDR3 coding sequence is TGTGCCAGCTCTCCTAGGAAGCAACAGGGGATGGGTGGCTACACCTTC. Translated: CASSPRKQQGMGGYTF. The whole variable domain, filled in from reference TRBV18 and TRBJ1-2, reads NAGVMQNPRHLVRRRGQEARLRCSPMKGHSHVYWYRQLPEEGLKFMVYLQKENIIDESGMPKERFSAEFPKEGPSILRIQQVVRGDSAAYFCASSPRKQQGMGGYTFGSGTRLTVV.

V usage is TRBV4-1 and J usage is TRBJ2-7; D might be TRBD2 (6 bases). Germline V gene data show CDR1 as MGHRA and CDR2 as YSYEKL. V dropped 2 bases and J dropped 0 bases, with 17 bases sitting between them. The CDR3 totals 17 residues. The CDR3 reads CASSQLSGDHSSYEQYF. The CDR3 DNA sequence: TGCGCCAGCAGCCAACTATCGGGGGACCATAGCTCCTACGAGCAGTACTTC.

The V and J genes are TRBV4-3 and TRBJ2-1; maybe TRBD1 (5 bases). Trimming removed 0 bases from V and 2 bases from J, with 11 bases in between. Germline V gives CDR1 LGHNA, CDR2 YSLEER. This CDR3 is built from 16 residues. The CDR3 bases are TGCGCCAGCAGCCAAGATCGGGCAGGGACCTACAATGAGCAGTTCTTC. Its translation is CASSQDRAGTYNEQFF.

The chain links TRBV6-6 to TRBJ2-7, with D tentatively TRBD1 (5 bases). Looked up from germline, CDR1 is MNHNY and CDR2 is SVGAGI (reference sequence). V dropped 2 bases and J dropped 1 base, with 9 bases sitting between them. The CDR3 is made up of 14 amino acids. CDR3 DNA: TGTGCCAGCAGTTACAGGGGAAGGTCCTACGAGCAGTACTTC. Protein sequence: CASSYRGRSYEQYF.

The chain has TRBV10-3 and TRBJ1-2; 7 positions match TRBD1. The CDR3 consists of 12 residues. Trimming took 7 bases from V and 7 from J; bases not matched to a gene: 6. Looked up from germline, CDR1 is ENHRY and CDR2 is SYGVKD. The CDR3 sequence: CAITGDSPGYTF. The CDR3 bases are TGTGCCATCACTGGGGACAGCCCTGGCTACACCTTC.

This clone was seen a single time. The V and J genes are TRBV28 and TRBJ2-7; a possible D gene is TRBD1 (5 bases). Trimming stripped 3 bases from V and 4 bases from J, with 19 bases between. Germline loops: CDR1 MDHEN, CDR2 SYDVKM. The CDR3 extends over 16 amino acids. In DNA, the CDR3 is TGTGCCAGCAGTTTGACGGCAGGGCTGACCCTATACGAGCAGTACTTC. As protein: CASSLTAGLTLYEQYF.

The rearrangement joins TRBV4-3 to TRBJ2-7; D call uncertain. The CDR3 loop spans 15 amino acids. CDR1 and CDR2 (germline): LGHNA, YSLEER. Trimming took off 0 bases at V and 3 bases at J, with 12 bases between the two ends. Here the CDR3 DNA reads TGCGCCAGCAGCCAAGATCTGGGTAGAGGCTACGAGCAGTACTTC. Encoded protein: CASSQDLGRGYEQYF.

V is TRBV6-5 and J is TRBJ2-7; no definite D call. The germline V gene encodes CDR1 MNHEY and CDR2 SVGAGI. V was cut by 2 bases and J by 5 bases, with 10 bases left in between. The CDR3 spans 13 residues. CDR3 region: CASSYGFPDEQYF. The CDR3 region has the DNA TGTGCCAGCAGTTACGGTTTCCCAGACGAGCAGTACTTC.

This sequence joins TRBV18 and TRBJ1-4, with a weak D call TRBD1 (6 bases). The CDR3 length is 17 residues. Germline CDR1 reads KGHSH; CDR2 reads LQKENI. The ends were cut back, 3 bases at V and 0 bases at J, with 14 bases in the middle. Written as DNA, the CDR3 is TGTGCCAGCTCACCGCGACAGGCGTACGCAACTAATGAAAAACTGTTTTTT. Translation gives CASSPRQAYATNEKLFF.

The CDR3 DNA follows: TGTGCCACCCGACTAGCGGGAGGGGGAGATACGCAGTATTTT. It encodes CATRLAGGGDTQYF. The J gene is TRBJ2-3, the V gene TRBV19; the match to TRBD2 covers 14 bases. V was clipped by 10 bases and J by 5 bases; unmatched bases: 5. This CDR3 comprises 14 residues. Germline loops: CDR1 LNHDA, CDR2 SQIVND (reference sequence).

The chain carries TRBV10-3 and TRBJ2-1; 7 nucleotides match TRBD2. The CDR3 is 11 residues long. Trimming removed 5 bases from V and 9 bases from J; junction bases left unmatched: 1. Germline CDR1 reads ENHRY; CDR2 reads SYGVKD. DNA for the CDR3: TGTGCCATCAGTAGCGGGACTGAGCAGTTCTTC. This gives the protein CAISSGTEQFF.